These 20 T cell receptor beta chains share one sample of origin, sequenced in a study of blood T cell repertoires in COVID-19. Clones were sequenced by immunoSEQ multiplex PCR, and TCRdb holds only the in-frame ones, with some missing. Here the sample spans about 80,000 clones, less than 90% being singletons. Material: peripheral blood. The receptors were sampled from a man aged 55 to 70 with active or convalescent COVID-19.

The J gene is TRBJ1-1, the V gene TRBV29-1; D is undetermined. The CDR3 is 14 residues long. Between the trimmed V and J ends, which lost 8 bases and 2 bases, there was a span of 18 bases. Germline V lookup: CDR1 SQVTM, CDR2 ANQGSEA. CDR3 sequence: CSQNGDVLNTEAFF. The CDR3 DNA reads as TGCAGCCAGAATGGAGATGTGTTAAACACTGAAGCTTTCTTT. Full variable domain (outside the CDR3, taken from reference TRBV29-1 and TRBJ1-1): SAVISQKPSRDICQRGTSLTIQCQVDSQVTMMFWYRQQPGQSLTLIATANQGSEATYESGFVIDKFPISRPNLTFSTLTVSNMSPEDSSIYLCSQNGDVLNTEAFFGQGTRLTVV.

This chain joins TRBV29-1 and TRBJ2-4, with 7 bases matching TRBD2. This CDR3 comprises 12 residues. Germline V gene lookup returns CDR1 SQVTM and CDR2 ANQGSEA. Losses at the gene ends were 4 bases for V and 3 bases for J; bases not matched to a gene: 0. This CDR3 is CSVGEGKNIQYF. CDR3 bases: TGCAGCGTTGGGGAGGGCAAAAACATTCAGTACTTC.

The chain joins TRBV11-3 to TRBJ2-1; 13 bases line up with TRBD2. The CDR3 length is 15 residues. Germline V gene data show CDR1 as SGHNT and CDR2 as YENEEA. V was clipped by 5 bases and J by 8 bases; unmatched bases: 6. The CDR3 bases are TGTGCCAGCAGCCATACTAGCGGGGGGGCCCATGAGCAGTTCTTC. This translates into CASSHTSGGAHEQFF.

This chain joins TRBV9 and TRBJ1-1; D gene ambiguous. This CDR3 is 13 amino acids long. Germline assignment: CDR1 SGDLS and CDR2 YYNGEE. Trimming left V 0 bases short and J 3 bases short, with 6 bases between. CDR3 sequence reads: CASSVGLYTEAFF. The CDR3 DNA is TGTGCCAGCAGCGTAGGGCTTTACACTGAAGCTTTCTTT.

The J gene is TRBJ2-7, the V gene TRBV18, with a tentative D call TRBD1 (6 bases). V was pared by 3 bases and J by 6 bases, with 15 bases between. The length of the CDR3 is 14 residues. Germline values: CDR1 KGHSH, CDR2 LQKENI. The CDR3 DNA reads as TGTGCCAGCTCACCGGGCCAGGGGCTTGGCGAGCAGTACTTC. Translated: CASSPGQGLGEQYF.

The table lists this clone with a few counts. The chain has TRBV6-6 and TRBJ1-1; D unresolved. CDR1 is MNHNY, CDR2 SVGAGI, per germline (reference sequence). The CDR3 sequence is 14 residues long. Trimming left V 0 bases short and J 1 base short, with 6 bases between. This CDR3 reads CASSYSEGNTEAFF. In DNA form, the CDR3 reads TGTGCCAGCAGTTACTCAGAGGGGAACACTGAAGCTTTCTTT.

V is TRBV7-9 and J is TRBJ2-3; D perhaps matches TRBD2 (6 bases). CDR1 and CDR2 (germline): SEHNR, FQNEAQ (reference sequence). The germline V and J ends were trimmed by 4 bases and 0 bases, with 11 bases remaining between them. The CDR3 contains 15 residues. The CDR3 region has the DNA TGTGCCAGCAGCTACGGTGGGGGGAGCACAGATACGCAGTATTTT. Its protein is CASSYGGGSTDTQYF.

This CDR3 reads CASSFGGSDTQYF. CDR3 nucleotide sequence: TGTGCCAGCAGCTTTGGGGGGTCAGATACGCAGTATTTT. This chain connects TRBV7-2 to TRBJ2-3; D might be TRBD2 (6 bases). The CDR3 extends over 13 amino acids. The V gene's germline CDR1 is SGHTA and CDR2 FQGNSA. Deletions cut 3 bases from V and 4 bases from J, with 8 bases between.

This clone was observed a few times. The chain is built from TRBV5-6 and TRBJ2-5; weak D call: TRBD2 (6 bases). The germline gives CDR1 SGHDT, CDR2 YYEEEE. The length of the CDR3 is 12 residues. Trimming left V 6 bases short and J 4 bases short, with 10 bases between. CDR3 in amino acids: CASTGGSETQYF. The CDR3 nucleotides are TGTGCCAGCACCGGAGGGTCAGAGACCCAGTACTTC.

This clone has just one count. This rearrangement joins TRBV19 to TRBJ1-6, with TRBD1 matching 7 bases. The trim removed 8 bases at V and 0 bases at J, leaving 4 bases unmatched. Germline V gene data show CDR1 as LNHDA and CDR2 as SQIVND (reference sequence). The CDR3 has 15 residues. CDR3 nucleotides: TGTGCCAGTTTACAGGGGAGCTCCTATAATTCACCCCTCCACTTT. Its translation: CASLQGSSYNSPLHF.

This chain uses TRBV4-3 with TRBJ1-2, with 7 nucleotides matching TRBD1. The CDR3 is 14 amino acids. V lost 4 bases and J lost 5; bases outside the gene matches: 7. Germline lookup yields CDR1 LGHNA and CDR2 YSLEER. CDR3 residues: CASSPNRGGYGYTF. CDR3 sequence (DNA): TGCGCCAGCAGCCCAAACAGGGGAGGTTATGGCTACACCTTC.

This clone was recorded a few times. V gene TRBV7-9 combines with J gene TRBJ2-3; no clear D. CDR3 size: 15 residues. Trimming took 1 base from V and 5 from J, leaving 13 bases between them. CDR1 is SEHNR, CDR2 FQNEAQ, per germline (reference sequence). This chain's CDR3 is CASSLVEEFVDTQYF. The CDR3 coding sequence is TGTGCCAGCAGCTTAGTCGAGGAATTTGTAGATACGCAGTATTTT.

The V and J genes are TRBV30 and TRBJ1-2, with D tentatively TRBD1 (6 bases). Looked up from germline, CDR1 is GTSNPN and CDR2 is SVGIG (reference sequence). The CDR3 spans 14 residues. V was trimmed by 5 bases and J by 8 bases, leaving 21 bases between them. In nucleotides, the CDR3 is TGTGCCTGGGGGGGGCCAGGGGCTGTGTGGGGCTACACCTTC. This encodes CAWGGPGAVWGYTF.

This chain connects TRBV6-5 to TRBJ2-3; 7 bases agree with TRBD2. The germline V gene has CDR1 MNHEY and CDR2 SVGAGI. This CDR3 has 15 amino acids. J was trimmed by 2 bases and V by 6 bases; bases with no gene match: 8. For the CDR3, the DNA is TGTGCCAGCAGGCTTGGACTAGGGACCACAGATACGCAGTATTTT. It codes for CASRLGLGTTDTQYF.

The rearrangement uses TRBV19 and TRBJ1-2, with 7 bases matching TRBD1. The ends lost 5 bases at V and 8 bases at J; junction bases unmatched: 5. CDR3 length: 12 residues. Germline CDR1 and CDR2: LNHDA and SQIVND (reference sequence). CDR3 protein: CASSWSGGGYTF. In nucleotides, the CDR3 is TGTGCCAGTAGTTGGTCAGGGGGAGGCTACACCTTC.

The chain couples TRBV7-9 to TRBJ2-5; 9 bases line up with TRBD2. The V and J ends lost 1 base and 5 bases, in that order; junction bases with no gene match: 5. Germline CDR1 and CDR2: SEHNR and FQNEAQ (reference sequence). This CDR3 has 15 amino acids. The CDR3 sequence is CASSLDLAGYETQYF. CDR3 DNA sequence: TGTGCCAGCAGCTTAGACCTAGCGGGGTACGAGACCCAGTACTTC.

The J gene is TRBJ2-1, the V gene TRBV7-9; 7 nucleotides line up with TRBD2. Germline lookup yields CDR1 SEHNR and CDR2 FQNEAQ (reference sequence). The junction had 4 bases not matched to a gene; V was cut back by 5 bases and J by 9 bases. This CDR3 is built from 12 residues. The CDR3 loop reads CASSPGGSEQFF. Written as DNA, the CDR3 is TGTGCCAGCAGCCCCGGGGGGAGTGAGCAGTTCTTC.

The chain has TRBV19 and TRBJ1-4, with 9 bases aligning to TRBD1. V dropped 3 bases and J dropped 5; count of bases not matched to a gene: 7. The CDR3 covers 16 residues. CDR1 is LNHDA, CDR2 SQIVND, per germline (reference sequence). The CDR3 DNA is TGTGCCAGTAGTATGGAACCCGGGACAGGGAATGAAAAACTGTTTTTT. It is translated as CASSMEPGTGNEKLFF.

V and J are TRBV6-4 and TRBJ2-7, with TRBD2 as a possible D gene (6 bases). With 5 bases removed from V and 0 bases from J, the gap between germline ends came to 14 bases. The V gene's germline CDR1 is MRHNA and CDR2 SNTAGT. CDR3 length: 15 residues. CDR3 amino acids: CASSTTGVPSYEQYF. For the CDR3, the DNA is TGTGCCAGCAGTACAACGGGGGTCCCCTCCTACGAGCAGTACTTC.

The chain employs TRBV9 and TRBJ1-6; D unclear. Germline V CDR1 and CDR2: SGDLS, YYNGEE. This CDR3 has 15 amino acids. Trimming stripped 3 bases from V and 10 bases from J, with 17 bases between. The CDR3 bases are TGTGCCAGCAGCGAGGTCAGCACCAGCAGGTCACCCCTCCACTTT. Protein product: CASSEVSTSRSPLHF.